The 32 T cell receptor beta chains in this list originate from one sample, sequenced in a study of T-cell memory formation after mild COVID-19. TCRdb re-called the 5' RACE reads through MiXCR, storing one row per CDR3 protein. The repertoire holds around 340,000 distinct CDR3 sequences, with approximately 21% as singletons. Sequenced material: PBMCs or a T cell subset sorted from them (not recorded which). Receptor source: an adult woman who had mild COVID-19 (a few samples of this study predate the infection). Cell type and time point are not known.

This clonotype has more than one count but fewer than ten. This sequence joins TRBV4-1 and TRBJ1-5; D might be TRBD1 (6 bases). The germline CDR1 and CDR2 sequences are MGHRA and YSYEKL. V shed 3 bases and J shed 4 bases, with 16 bases lying between them. The CDR3 length is 16 residues. The CDR3 region is CASSQGRTVLNQPQHF. CDR3 sequence (DNA): TGCGCCAGCAGCCAGGGTCGGACAGTTCTTAATCAGCCCCAGCATTTT.

This clonotype was detected a few times. The chain combines TRBV11-2 with TRBJ2-3; 10 bases line up with TRBD1. Germline V gives CDR1 SGHAT, CDR2 FQNNGV. The CDR3 contains 17 residues. The V and J ends lost 3 bases and 1 base, in that order; junction bases with no gene match: 7. The CDR3 DNA is TGTGCCAGCAGCTTTTTCAGGGGGACAGGGGGCACAGATACGCAGTATTTT. Translation: CASSFFRGTGGTDTQYF. Based on the CDR3 plus reference TRBV11-2 and TRBJ2-3, the full variable domain is EAGVAQSPRYKIIEKRQSVAFWCNPISGHATLYWYQQILGQGPKLLIQFQNNGVVDDSQLPKDRFSAERLKGVDSTLKIQPAKLEDSAVYLCASSFFRGTGGTDTQYFGPGTRLTVL.

The chain's CDR3 is CASSQQGIGNQPQHF. The DNA of the CDR3 is TGTGCCAGCAGTCAACAGGGGATAGGCAATCAGCCCCAGCATTTT. The rearrangement links TRBV12-3 or TRBV12-4 to TRBJ1-5, with 7 bases that match TRBD1. This CDR3 has 15 amino acids. The V segment lost 5 bases and the J segment 2 bases; nucleotides outside the gene matches: 6.

The V gene is TRBV11-3, the J gene TRBJ2-4; D is uncertain. The CDR3 consists of 15 residues. Trimming took 5 bases from V and 6 from J, leaving 17 bases between them. Per the germline V gene, CDR1 is SGHNT and CDR2 is YENEEA. The CDR3 here is CASSPKVALRNIQYF. For the CDR3, the DNA is TGTGCCAGCAGCCCTAAGGTGGCCTTGCGAAACATTCAGTACTTC.

V gene TRBV20-1 combines with J gene TRBJ2-7; D may match TRBD1 or TRBD2 (5 bases each). The CDR3 sequence is 15 residues long. Trimming shortened V by 5 bases and J by 5 bases, and 22 bases separated the two germline ends. Germline lookup yields CDR1 DFQATT and CDR2 SNEGSKA (reference sequence). The chain's CDR3 is CSAPDRRFGGNEQYF. The CDR3 DNA sequence: TGCAGTGCTCCGGATCGGCGGTTTGGGGGAAACGAGCAGTACTTC.

V usage is TRBV5-5 and J usage is TRBJ2-2; 7 bases align to TRBD1. Trimming at V came to 2 bases and at J to 0 bases, leaving 4 bases not matched to a gene. Germline V CDR1 and CDR2: SGHKS, YYEKEE (reference sequence). The CDR3 totals 16 residues. In DNA, the CDR3 is TGTGCCAGCAGCTTCAGAGACAGGGCGAACACCGGGGAGCTGTTTTTT. Its translation: CASSFRDRANTGELFF.

This clonotype was counted only a few times. The junction shows a germline mismatch at one end, possibly a read error. The chain carries TRBV7-9 and TRBJ2-1; 7 nucleotides line up with TRBD1. The CDR3 covers 13 residues. CDR1 and CDR2 from the germline V gene are SEHNR and FQNEAQ (reference sequence). The CDR3 reads CASSRPAQGVMIF. The CDR3 coding sequence is TGTGCCAGCAGTCGTCCCGCGCAGGGGGTAATGATCTTC.

The chain has TRBV19 and TRBJ2-5; D gene ambiguous. CDR1 is LNHDA, CDR2 SQIVND, per germline (reference sequence). The V end lost 3 bases, the J end lost 5 bases, and 10 bases lay between the germline ends. CDR3 size: 13 residues. The CDR3 loop reads CASSIELRETQYF. As DNA, the CDR3 is TGTGCCAGTAGTATCGAATTGCGGGAGACCCAGTACTTC. Full variable domain (remainder filled in from reference TRBV19 and TRBJ2-5): DGGITQSPKYLFRKEGQNVTLSCEQNLNHDAMYWYRQDPGQGLRLIYYSQIVNDFQKGDIAEGYSVSREKKESFPLTVTSAQKNPTAFYLCASSIELRETQYFGPGTRLLVL.

This clonotype came up a few times. The chain uses TRBV10-3 and TRBJ1-6; D unresolved. Deletions cut 3 bases from V and 7 bases from J, with 16 bases between. Germline CDR1 is ENHRY and CDR2 is SYGVKD. This CDR3 contains 16 residues. The CDR3, as DNA: TGTGCCATCAGTGACGGCGGCAGGAGTGGAAATTCACCCCTCCACTTT. Translated, it gives CAISDGGRSGNSPLHF.

The rearrangement joins TRBV5-1 to TRBJ1-2; D uncertain. V was trimmed by 7 bases and J by 4 bases, leaving 14 bases between them. CDR1 is SGHRS and CDR2 is YFSETQ in the germline V gene. The CDR3 length is 13 residues. The CDR3 region has the DNA TGCGCCAGCGCCACAGCTTCACTCTATGGCTACACCTTC. Amino acid sequence: CASATASLYGYTF.

This clonotype was recorded a few times. In nucleotides, the CDR3 is TGTGCCAGCAGCGTAGCTTACGTTGGGGGTTATGAGCAGTTCTTC. It encodes CASSVAYVGGYEQFF. The chain joins TRBV9 to TRBJ2-1; possibly TRBD1 or TRBD2 for D (5 bases each). With 0 bases removed from V and 8 bases from J, the gap between germline ends came to 15 bases. This CDR3 comprises 15 residues. Germline assignment: CDR1 SGDLS and CDR2 YYNGEE.

For the CDR3, the DNA is TGTGCCAGCAGCCAGGACAGGGGTATCTATGGCTACACCTTC. Translating gives CASSQDRGIYGYTF. V is TRBV7-9 and J is TRBJ1-2; 9 bases fit TRBD1. The CDR3 covers 14 residues. Per the germline V gene, CDR1 is SEHNR and CDR2 is FQNEAQ (reference sequence). The V and J ends lost 5 bases and 4 bases, in that order; junction bases with no gene match: 5.

This clonotype was observed a handful of times. The V gene is TRBV12-3 or TRBV12-4, the J gene TRBJ2-1; tentatively, D is TRBD2 (5 bases). V was trimmed by 2 bases and J by 4 bases, leaving 18 bases between them. This CDR3 region has 17 residues. In nucleotides, the CDR3 is TGTGCCAGCAGTTTATACTATACGGGAAAATATTACAATGAGCAGTTCTTC. Translation: CASSLYYTGKYYNEQFF.

In this sample, this clonotype turned up a few times. The gene calls are TRBV5-1 and TRBJ2-3, with 7 bases fitting TRBD2. Germline V gives CDR1 SGHRS, CDR2 YFSETQ. Unmatched junction bases numbered 8, after V lost 2 bases and J lost 5 bases. CDR3 length: 15 residues. CDR3 sequence: CASSFFTGREDTQYF. CDR3 nucleotide sequence: TGCGCCAGCAGCTTTTTTACGGGGAGGGAAGATACGCAGTATTTT. Variable domain in full (rest from reference TRBV5-1 and TRBJ2-3): KAGVTQTPRYLIKTRGQQVTLSCSPISGHRSVSWYQQTPGQGLQFLFEYFSETQRNKGNFPGRFSGRQFSNSRSEMNVSTLELGDSALYLCASSFFTGREDTQYFGPGTRLTVL.

This clonotype has only a few counts. The rearrangement joins TRBV20-1 to TRBJ2-7; the D is unclear. Germline values: CDR1 DFQATT, CDR2 SNEGSKA (reference sequence). V was shortened by 1 base and J by 5 bases, with 12 bases between the two germline ends. CDR3 length: 13 amino acids. CDR3 sequence (DNA): TGCAGTGCTAGAGGTAGAACATACCACGAGCAGTACTTC. It codes for CSARGRTYHEQYF.

This rearrangement joins TRBV3-1 to TRBJ2-5, with 8 bases identical to TRBD2. CDR3 size: 16 residues. Germline CDR1 and CDR2: LGHDT and YNNKEL (reference sequence). V was clipped by 0 bases and J by 5 bases; unmatched bases: 8. This chain's CDR3 is CASSQEEAGGGETQYF. For the CDR3, the DNA is TGTGCCAGCAGCCAAGAAGAGGCGGGAGGCGGGGAGACCCAGTACTTC.

The rearrangement links TRBV2 to TRBJ2-3; D not certain. Germline V CDR1 and CDR2: SNHLY, FYNNEI. Deletions cut 3 bases from V and 0 bases from J, with 19 bases between. The CDR3 consists of 18 residues. The CDR3 protein is CASSDPHRQDASTDTQYF. The DNA of the CDR3 is TGTGCCAGCAGTGACCCCCATCGGCAGGACGCTAGCACAGATACGCAGTATTTT.

This clonotype has a handful of counts. The rearrangement joins TRBV5-6 to TRBJ2-3; 10 bases agree with TRBD2. V was clipped by 1 base and J by 5 bases; unmatched bases: 4. The germline CDR1 and CDR2 sequences are SGHDT and YYEEEE. The CDR3 is made up of 15 amino acids. CDR3 DNA: TGTGCCAGCAGCTTGAGTCTAGCGGGGGAAGATACGCAGTATTTT. Amino acid sequence: CASSLSLAGEDTQYF.

The V and J genes are TRBV6-1 and TRBJ1-1; D might be TRBD1 (5 bases). The CDR3 extends over 14 amino acids. The germline CDR1 and CDR2 sequences are MNHNS and SASEGT. V dropped 4 bases and J dropped 1 base, with 10 bases sitting between them. CDR3 in DNA: TGTGCCAGCAGTGCGGAGCAGGGGAACACTGAAGCTTTCTTT. Protein sequence: CASSAEQGNTEAFF.

This clonotype has only a few counts. V usage is TRBV5-1 and J usage is TRBJ2-4, with TRBD1 as a possible D gene (6 bases). The CDR3 has 16 amino acids. Trimming left V 0 bases short and J 10 bases short, with 20 bases between. The germline V gene has CDR1 SGHRS and CDR2 YFSETQ. DNA for the CDR3: TGCGCCAGCAGCTTGGCCCGGGACAAGGACGGAGAGATTCAGTACTTC. It codes for CASSLARDKDGEIQYF.

The CDR3 reads CATSDLAAGGPTGTQYF. CDR3 in DNA: TGTGCCACCAGTGATTTGGCAGCGGGAGGGCCTACCGGTACGCAGTATTTT. V is TRBV24-1 and J is TRBJ2-3; TRBD2 aligns across 10 bases. The CDR3 spans 17 residues. Germline V gene sequence: CDR1 KGHDR, CDR2 SFDVKD. Trimming cost V 0 bases and J 8 bases; bases outside gene matches: 10.

The chain couples TRBV25-1 to TRBJ1-2; no firm D call. V was cut by 1 base and J by 2 bases, with 8 bases left in between. Germline CDR1 reads MGHDK; CDR2 reads SYGVNS. The CDR3 runs to 14 residues. CDR3 in DNA: TGTGCCAGCAGTGAATCTGCGCGGAACTATGGCTACACCTTC. It is translated as CASSESARNYGYTF.

This clonotype was counted a few times. The chain joins TRBV2 to TRBJ1-4; 8 bases fit TRBD1. Trimming took 6 bases from V and 3 from J; bases not matched to a gene: 3. Germline CDR1 reads SNHLY; CDR2 reads FYNNEI. This CDR3 is built from 14 residues. CDR3: CASRWTGPNEKLFF. The CDR3 nucleotides read TGTGCCAGCAGGTGGACAGGGCCTAATGAAAAACTGTTTTTT.

The rearrangement joins TRBV20-1 to TRBJ1-2; D call uncertain. Germline CDR1 is DFQATT and CDR2 is SNEGSKA (reference sequence). The CDR3 contains 12 residues. Trimming took off 5 bases at V and 3 bases at J, with 10 bases between the two ends. The CDR3 loop is CSAHQGYYGYTF. The CDR3, as DNA: TGCAGTGCTCACCAAGGGTACTATGGCTACACCTTC.

The chain carries TRBV7-3 and TRBJ2-2, with D possibly being TRBD1 (5 bases). Germline V lookup: CDR1 SGHTA, CDR2 FQGTGA. The V end was cut by 8 bases, the J end by 4 bases, with 8 bases between. The CDR3 is made up of 12 amino acids. The CDR3 loop is CASGRATGELFF. The CDR3 nucleotides read TGTGCCAGCGGCAGGGCCACCGGGGAGCTGTTTTTT.

This clonotype came up a few times. The chain joins TRBV2 to TRBJ2-1; 13 positions agree with TRBD2. The germline V gene encodes CDR1 SNHLY and CDR2 FYNNEI. This CDR3 comprises 16 residues. V lost 1 base, J lost 8 bases, and 5 bases stayed unmatched. The CDR3 sequence: CASSEGLAGGRHEQFF. The DNA for the CDR3 is TGTGCCAGCAGTGAAGGACTAGCGGGGGGTCGCCATGAGCAGTTCTTC.

V usage is TRBV7-9 and J usage is TRBJ2-4; D is uncertain. CDR3 length: 15 residues. The germline V and J ends were trimmed by 5 bases and 3 bases, with 14 bases remaining between them. CDR1 SEHNR and CDR2 FQNEAQ come from the germline V gene (reference sequence). The CDR3, as DNA: TGTGCCAGCAGCCCACGGACCGATATCAAAAACATTCAGTACTTC. Translated, it gives CASSPRTDIKNIQYF.

This clonotype was counted between two and nine times. The V gene is TRBV6-2 or TRBV6-3, the J gene TRBJ1-1, with D possibly being TRBD1 (5 bases). CDR1 MNHEY and CDR2 SVGEGT come from the germline V gene. The CDR3 contains 14 residues. Trimming cost V 2 bases and J 5 bases, with 12 bases left between them. The CDR3 sequence is CASSYGAGRTEAFF. CDR3 sequence (DNA): TGTGCCAGCAGTTACGGTGCAGGGAGGACTGAAGCTTTCTTT.

This clonotype turned up a few times. The chain uses TRBV5-1 and TRBJ2-7, with 7 bases that match TRBD2. V shed 6 bases, J shed 4 bases, and the junction held 7 bases outside the gene matches. Germline CDR1 reads SGHRS; CDR2 reads YFSETQ. This CDR3 is 13 amino acids long. The chain's CDR3 is CASTDGLGYEQYF. The DNA for the CDR3 is TGCGCCAGCACCGACGGACTAGGGTACGAGCAGTACTTC.

This clonotype turned up a few times. The chain links TRBV6-1 to TRBJ1-2, with a weak D call TRBD1 (6 bases). The germline CDR1 and CDR2 sequences are MNHNS and SASEGT. CDR3 size: 14 residues. With 2 bases removed from V and 7 bases from J, the gap between germline ends came to 14 bases. The CDR3 DNA is TGTGCCAGCAGTGAAAATACAGGGTATGGTGGCTACACCTTC. Its protein product is CASSENTGYGGYTF.

This clonotype appeared a few times. The chain is built from TRBV29-1 and TRBJ1-1; the D is unclear. The CDR3 totals 16 residues. With 0 bases removed from V and 0 bases from J, the gap between germline ends came to 14 bases. The V gene's germline CDR1 is SQVTM and CDR2 ANQGSEA. CDR3 sequence reads: CSVEDRRRVMNTEAFF. CDR3 nucleotide sequence: TGCAGCGTTGAAGATCGTAGACGCGTCATGAACACTGAAGCTTTCTTT.

The chain recombines TRBV18 with TRBJ2-3; D is perhaps TRBD1 (6 bases). The CDR3 loop spans 16 amino acids. Germline V CDR1 and CDR2: KGHSH, LQKENI. V lost 1 base, J lost 14 bases, and 25 bases lay in between. The DNA of the CDR3 is TGTGCCAGCTCACCACTACAGGGCAGAGAATCAGGTCGAAGGTATTTT. Translating gives CASSPLQGRESGRRYF. Variable domain in full (rest from reference TRBV18 and TRBJ2-3): NAGVMQNPRHLVRRRGQEARLRCSPMKGHSHVYWYRQLPEEGLKFMVYLQKENIIDESGMPKERFSAEFPKEGPSILRIQQVVRGDSAAYFCASSPLQGRESGRRYFGPGTRLTVL.